Sequencing of this T cell receptor beta chain was carried out in a study of T-cell reconstitution after alpha-beta-depleted transplantation in children. The CDR3 totals 14 residues. V was clipped by 6 bases and J by 8 bases; unmatched bases: 6. CDR1 and CDR2 (germline): MNHNS, SASEGT. Unique molecular identifiers featured in how the TCRbeta library was prepared. TCRdb reanalysed the PCR reads using MiXCR and keeps one entry per CDR3 protein. The repertoire includes 250,000 to 400,000 distinct CDR3 sequences, around 25% of them detected once, and roughly 11% sits in the top ten. Sequenced here: PBMCs, mostly from graft donor cells, sampled 180 days after TCRalphabeta/CD19-depleted stem cell transplant. This chain links TRBV6-1 with TRBJ2-1; 11 bases fit TRBD2. This receptor was taken from a male patient aged 10 to 17 who had a stem cell transplant for acute lymphoblastic leukemia, so the T cells may come from the graft donor. The chain's CDR3 is CASRPSGRRDEQFF. As DNA, the CDR3 is TGTGCCAGCAGGCCTAGCGGGAGGCGGGATGAGCAGTTCTTC.